These 8 T cell receptor beta chains were sequenced from one sample in a study of blood T cell repertoires in COVID-19. The repertoire was sequenced with immunoSEQ multiplex PCR; TCRdb's copy has only in-frame clones and lacks some. The repertoire has roughly 50,000 clones, 79% of them found once; the top ten carry approximately 3.8%. What was sequenced was peripheral blood. These receptor sequences come from a man in his 60s with acute or convalescent COVID-19.

This sequence joins TRBV6-2 or TRBV6-3 and TRBJ2-7, with D uncertain. Germline V CDR1 and CDR2: MNHEY, SVGEGT. V was pared by 0 bases and J by 0 bases, with 6 bases between. The CDR3 is 14 residues long. The CDR3 DNA reads as TGTGCCAGCAGTTACTCACTCGGCTCCTACGAGCAGTACTTC. Its translation is CASSYSLGSYEQYF.

The chain's CDR3 is CASSPGSSGAQYF. DNA for the CDR3: TGTGCCAGCAGCCCGGGGAGTTCGGGGGCCCAGTACTTC. The V and J genes are TRBV11-1 and TRBJ2-5, with D possibly being TRBD2 (6 bases). The CDR3 length is 13 residues. V was clipped by 5 bases and J by 9 bases, with 16 bases between them. Germline V gene data show CDR1 as SGHAT and CDR2 as FQDESV (reference sequence). The entire variable domain, with the rest obtained from reference TRBV11-1 and TRBJ2-5, is as follows: EAEVAQSPRYKITEKSQAVAFWCDPISGHATLYWYRQILGQGPELLVQFQDESVVDDSQLPKDRFSAERLKGVDSTLKIQPAELGDSAMYLCASSPGSSGAQYFGPGTRLLVL.

As DNA, the CDR3 is TGTGCCAGTAGTATGGTAGGGGCGAACAATGAGCAGTTCTTC. Translating gives CASSMVGANNEQFF. The V call is TRBV19, the J call TRBJ2-1; D is perhaps TRBD1 (5 bases). From germline, CDR1 is LNHDA and CDR2 SQIVND (reference sequence). CDR3 size: 14 residues. Between the trimmed V and J ends, which lost 3 bases and 5 bases, there was a span of 11 bases.

This clone was observed a single time. V gene TRBV9 combines with J gene TRBJ1-3; D is undetermined. With 0 bases removed from V and 0 bases from J, the gap between germline ends came to 10 bases. Germline values: CDR1 SGDLS, CDR2 YYNGEE. CDR3 length: 16 residues. In DNA form, the CDR3 reads TGTGCCAGCAGCGTAGACGGCGGTAGCTCTGGAAACACCATATATTTT. Encoded protein: CASSVDGGSSGNTIYF.

V usage is TRBV3-1 (or the pseudogene TRBV3-2) and J usage is TRBJ1-1, with TRBD1 as a possible D gene (6 bases). CDR1 is LGHDT, CDR2 YNNKEL, per germline (reference sequence). Trimming took 7 bases from V and 0 from J, leaving 12 bases between them. This CDR3 is 14 amino acids long. The CDR3 DNA is TGTGCCAGCATCGACGGACAGATGAACACTGAAGCTTTCTTT. Protein product: CASIDGQMNTEAFF.

The rearrangement uses TRBV3-1 (or the pseudogene TRBV3-2) and TRBJ1-2; D uncertain. This CDR3 contains 13 residues. CDR1 and CDR2 (germline): LGHDT, YNNKEL (reference sequence). The V and J ends lost 4 bases and 3 bases respectively, with 9 bases between them. CDR3 protein: CASSRGLDYGYTF. The CDR3 DNA follows: TGTGCCAGCAGCCGCGGGTTGGACTATGGCTACACCTTC.

The gene calls are TRBV28 and TRBJ2-5; D possibly corresponds to TRBD2 (5 bases). Germline V gene sequence: CDR1 MDHEN, CDR2 SYDVKM. The CDR3 extends over 13 amino acids. Trimming removed 2 bases at V and 5 bases at J, with 9 bases between. CDR3: CASSLASSETQYF. In DNA, the CDR3 is TGTGCCAGCAGTTTAGCTAGCAGTGAGACCCAGTACTTC.

This chain joins TRBV19 and TRBJ2-3; 12 nucleotides align to TRBD1. The CDR3 extends over 16 amino acids. Losses at the gene ends were 3 bases for V and 3 bases for J; bases not matched to a gene: 4. Germline CDR1 and CDR2: LNHDA and SQIVND (reference sequence). CDR3 nucleotide sequence: TGTGCCAGTAGTATGGGACAGGGGGCGCGGACAGATACGCAGTATTTT. Protein: CASSMGQGARTDTQYF.